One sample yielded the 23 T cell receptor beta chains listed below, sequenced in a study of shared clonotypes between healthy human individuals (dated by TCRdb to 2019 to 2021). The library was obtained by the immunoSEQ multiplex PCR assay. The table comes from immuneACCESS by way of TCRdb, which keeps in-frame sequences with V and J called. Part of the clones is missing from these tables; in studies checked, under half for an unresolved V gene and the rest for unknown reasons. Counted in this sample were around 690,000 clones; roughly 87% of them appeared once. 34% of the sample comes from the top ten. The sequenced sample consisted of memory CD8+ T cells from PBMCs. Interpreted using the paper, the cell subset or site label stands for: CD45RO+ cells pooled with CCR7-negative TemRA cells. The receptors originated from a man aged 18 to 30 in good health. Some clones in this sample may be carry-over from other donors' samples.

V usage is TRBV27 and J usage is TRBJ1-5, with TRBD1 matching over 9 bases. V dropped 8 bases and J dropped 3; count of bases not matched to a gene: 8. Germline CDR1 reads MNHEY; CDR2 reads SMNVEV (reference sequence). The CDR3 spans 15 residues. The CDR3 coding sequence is TGTGCCAGCCGGGACAGGGTGTCTTCCAATCAGCCCCAGCATTTT. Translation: CASRDRVSSNQPQHF.

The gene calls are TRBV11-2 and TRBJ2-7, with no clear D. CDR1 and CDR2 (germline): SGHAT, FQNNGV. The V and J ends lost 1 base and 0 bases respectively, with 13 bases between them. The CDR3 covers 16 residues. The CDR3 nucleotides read TGTGCCAGCAGCTTAGTGGGCAGCAGCTTCTCCTACGAGCAGTACTTC. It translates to CASSLVGSSFSYEQYF.

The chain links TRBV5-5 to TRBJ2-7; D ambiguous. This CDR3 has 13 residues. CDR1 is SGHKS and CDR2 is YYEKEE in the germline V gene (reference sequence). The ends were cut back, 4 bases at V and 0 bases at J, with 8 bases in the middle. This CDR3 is CASSPYLSYEQYF. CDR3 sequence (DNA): TGTGCCAGCAGCCCGTATCTCTCCTACGAGCAGTACTTC.

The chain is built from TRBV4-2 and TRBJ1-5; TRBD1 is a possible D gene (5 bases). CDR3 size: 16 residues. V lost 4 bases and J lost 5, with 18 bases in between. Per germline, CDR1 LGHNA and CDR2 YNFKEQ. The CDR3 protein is CASSPTTDLGDQPQHF. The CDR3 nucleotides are TGTGCCAGCAGCCCTACGACAGACTTAGGGGATCAGCCCCAGCATTTT.

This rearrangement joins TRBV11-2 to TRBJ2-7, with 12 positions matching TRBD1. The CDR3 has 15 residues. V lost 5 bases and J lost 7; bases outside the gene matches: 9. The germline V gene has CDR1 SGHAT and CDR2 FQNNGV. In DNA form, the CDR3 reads TGTGCCAGCAGCCTCGGGACAGGGGGCGCGGGGGAGCAGTACTTC. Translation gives CASSLGTGGAGEQYF.

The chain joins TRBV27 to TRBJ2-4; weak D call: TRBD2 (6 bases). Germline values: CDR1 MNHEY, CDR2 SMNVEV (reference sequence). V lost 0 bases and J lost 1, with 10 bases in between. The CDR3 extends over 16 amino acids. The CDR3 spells CASSLSEGTAKNIQYF. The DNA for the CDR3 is TGTGCCAGCAGTTTATCGGAGGGGACCGCCAAAAACATTCAGTACTTC.

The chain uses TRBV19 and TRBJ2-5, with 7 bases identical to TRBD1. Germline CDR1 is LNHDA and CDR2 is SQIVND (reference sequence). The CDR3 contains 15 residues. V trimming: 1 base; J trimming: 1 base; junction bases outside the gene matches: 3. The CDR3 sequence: CASSIGQGPQETQYF. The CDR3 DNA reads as TGTGCCAGTAGTATAGGACAGGGACCCCAAGAGACCCAGTACTTC.

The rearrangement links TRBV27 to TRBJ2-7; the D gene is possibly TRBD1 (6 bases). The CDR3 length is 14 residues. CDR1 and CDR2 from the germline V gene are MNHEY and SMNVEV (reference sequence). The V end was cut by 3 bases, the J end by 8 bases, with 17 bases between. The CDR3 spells CASSFGAGDVKQYF. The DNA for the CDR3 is TGTGCCAGCAGTTTCGGGGCAGGGGACGTTAAGCAGTACTTC.

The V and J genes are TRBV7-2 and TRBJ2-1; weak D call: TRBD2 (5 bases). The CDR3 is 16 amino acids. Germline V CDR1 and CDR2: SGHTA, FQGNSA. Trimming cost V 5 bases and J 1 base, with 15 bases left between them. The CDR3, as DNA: TGTGCCAGCAGCGAGTGGACTGGTCCGTCCTACAATGAGCAGTTCTTC. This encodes CASSEWTGPSYNEQFF.

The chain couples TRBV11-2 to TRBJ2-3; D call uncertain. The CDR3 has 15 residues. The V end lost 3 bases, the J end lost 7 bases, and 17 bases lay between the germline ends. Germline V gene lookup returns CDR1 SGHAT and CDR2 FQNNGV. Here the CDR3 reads CASSFGRVARNTQYF. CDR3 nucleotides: TGTGCCAGCAGCTTTGGTAGGGTAGCTCGAAATACGCAGTATTTT.

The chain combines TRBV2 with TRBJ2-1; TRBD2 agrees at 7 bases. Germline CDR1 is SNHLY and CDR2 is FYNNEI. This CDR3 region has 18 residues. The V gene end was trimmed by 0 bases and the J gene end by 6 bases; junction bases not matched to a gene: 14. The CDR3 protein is CASSEAVQRGVVTNEQFF. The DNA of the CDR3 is TGTGCCAGCAGTGAAGCGGTCCAGCGGGGAGTAGTAACCAATGAGCAGTTCTTC.

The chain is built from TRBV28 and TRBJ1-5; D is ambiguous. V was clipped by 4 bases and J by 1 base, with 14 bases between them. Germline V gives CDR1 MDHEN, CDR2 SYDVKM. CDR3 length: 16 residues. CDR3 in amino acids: CASSSTSGMSNQPQHF. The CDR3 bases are TGTGCCAGCAGTTCCACGTCGGGGATGAGCAATCAGCCCCAGCATTTT.

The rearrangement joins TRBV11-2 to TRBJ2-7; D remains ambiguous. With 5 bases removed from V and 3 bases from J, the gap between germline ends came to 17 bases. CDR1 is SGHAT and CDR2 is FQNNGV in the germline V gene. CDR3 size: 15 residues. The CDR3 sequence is CASSPHPGEVYEQYF. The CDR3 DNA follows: TGTGCCAGCAGCCCACACCCAGGCGAGGTCTACGAGCAGTACTTC. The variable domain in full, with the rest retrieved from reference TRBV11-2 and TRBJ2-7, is EAGVAQSPRYKIIEKRQSVAFWCNPISGHATLYWYQQILGQGPKLLIQFQNNGVVDDSQLPKDRFSAERLKGVDSTLKIQPAKLEDSAVYLCASSPHPGEVYEQYFGPGTRLTVT.

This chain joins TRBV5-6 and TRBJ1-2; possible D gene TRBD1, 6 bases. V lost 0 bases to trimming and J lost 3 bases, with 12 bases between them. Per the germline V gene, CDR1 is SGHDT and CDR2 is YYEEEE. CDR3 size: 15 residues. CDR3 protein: CASSLAWDKYYGYTF. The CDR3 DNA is TGTGCCAGCAGCTTGGCCTGGGACAAGTACTATGGCTACACCTTC.

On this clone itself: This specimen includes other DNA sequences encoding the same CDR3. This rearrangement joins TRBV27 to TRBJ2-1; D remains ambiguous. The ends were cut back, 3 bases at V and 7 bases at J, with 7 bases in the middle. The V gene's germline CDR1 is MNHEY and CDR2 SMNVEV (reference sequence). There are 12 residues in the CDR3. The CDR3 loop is CASSLTGNEQFF. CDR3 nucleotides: TGTGCCAGCAGTTTGACTGGGAATGAGCAGTTCTTC.

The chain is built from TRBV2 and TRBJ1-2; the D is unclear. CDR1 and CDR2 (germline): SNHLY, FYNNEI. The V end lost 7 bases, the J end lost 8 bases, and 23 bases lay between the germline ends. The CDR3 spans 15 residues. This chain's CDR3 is CASNPSERAEGGYTF. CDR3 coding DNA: TGTGCCAGCAACCCTAGTGAAAGGGCGGAAGGCGGCTACACCTTC.

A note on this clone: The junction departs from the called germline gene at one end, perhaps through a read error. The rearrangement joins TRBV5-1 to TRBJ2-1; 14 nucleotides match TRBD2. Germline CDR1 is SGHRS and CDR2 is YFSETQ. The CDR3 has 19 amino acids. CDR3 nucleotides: TGCGCCAGCAGCTTGCCGTGGAAAGGCGGGACTAGCGGGAGCAATGGGCAGTTCTTC. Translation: CASSLPWKGGTSGSNGQFF.

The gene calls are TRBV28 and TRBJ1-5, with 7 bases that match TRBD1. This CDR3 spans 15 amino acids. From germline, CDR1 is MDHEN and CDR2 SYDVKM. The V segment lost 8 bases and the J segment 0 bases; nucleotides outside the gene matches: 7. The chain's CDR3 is CASRVDRDSNQPQHF. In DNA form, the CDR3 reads TGTGCCAGCCGAGTAGACAGGGATAGCAATCAGCCCCAGCATTTT. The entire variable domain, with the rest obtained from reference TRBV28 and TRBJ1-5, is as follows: DVKVTQSSRYLVKRTGEKVFLECVQDMDHENMFWYRQDPGLGLRLIYFSYDVKMKEKGDIPEGYSVSREKKERFSLILESASTNQTSMYLCASRVDRDSNQPQHFGDGTRLSIL.

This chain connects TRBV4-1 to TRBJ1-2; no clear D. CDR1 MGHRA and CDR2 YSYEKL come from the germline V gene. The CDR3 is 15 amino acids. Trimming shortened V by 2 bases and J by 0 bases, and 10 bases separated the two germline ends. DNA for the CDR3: TGCGCCAGCAGCCAACAGGTGAAATCTAACTATGGCTACACCTTC. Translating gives CASSQQVKSNYGYTF.

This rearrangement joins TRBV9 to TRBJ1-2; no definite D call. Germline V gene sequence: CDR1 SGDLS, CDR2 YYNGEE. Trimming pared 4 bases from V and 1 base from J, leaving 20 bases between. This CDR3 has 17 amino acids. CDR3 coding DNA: TGTGCCAGCAGCCCCCGGGGAGGAACGACTGGTAACTATGGCTACACCTTC. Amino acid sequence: CASSPRGGTTGNYGYTF.

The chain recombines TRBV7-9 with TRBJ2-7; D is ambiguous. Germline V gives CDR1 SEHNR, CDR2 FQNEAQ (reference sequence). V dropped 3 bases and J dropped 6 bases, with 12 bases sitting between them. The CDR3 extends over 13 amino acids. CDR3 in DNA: TGTGCCAGCAGCTTGGTTCGGCAGGTCGAGCAGTACTTC. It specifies CASSLVRQVEQYF. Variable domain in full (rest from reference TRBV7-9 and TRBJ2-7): DTGVSQNPRHKITKRGQNVTFRCDPISEHNRLYWYRQTLGQGPEFLTYFQNEAQLEKSRLLSDRFSAERPKGSFSTLEIQRTEQGDSAMYLCASSLVRQVEQYFGPGTRLTVT.

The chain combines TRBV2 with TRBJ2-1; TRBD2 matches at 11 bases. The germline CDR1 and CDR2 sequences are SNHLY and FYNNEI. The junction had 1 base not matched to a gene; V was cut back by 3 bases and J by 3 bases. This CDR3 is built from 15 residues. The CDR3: CASSEGLADYNEQFF. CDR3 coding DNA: TGTGCCAGCAGTGAGGGACTAGCGGACTACAATGAGCAGTTCTTC.

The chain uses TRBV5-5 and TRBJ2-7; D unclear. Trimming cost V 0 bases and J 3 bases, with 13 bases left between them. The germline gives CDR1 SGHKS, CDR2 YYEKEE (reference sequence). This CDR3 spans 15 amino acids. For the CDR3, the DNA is TGTGCCAGCAGCTTGGAGCTGACTCCGGTCTACGAGCAGTACTTC. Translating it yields CASSLELTPVYEQYF.